Following are 23 T cell receptor beta chains from one sample sequenced in a study of technical replicates of blood from several donors. Data came from immunoSEQ multiplex PCR; TCRdb stores just in-frame clones and leaves some out. The sample holds 79,000 or so clones, roughly nine tenths seen once. The material sequenced was T cells isolated from PBMCs. The receptors derive from a human donor in good health.

The J gene is TRBJ2-2, the V gene TRBV5-1; 13 positions match TRBD2. Germline V gives CDR1 SGHRS, CDR2 YFSETQ. CDR3 length equals 15 residues. The V and J ends lost 7 bases and 5 bases, in that order; junction bases with no gene match: 5. The CDR3 DNA reads as TGCGCCAGCGGACTAGCGGGAGCGCGGACCGGGGAGCTGTTTTTT. Translation gives CASGLAGARTGELFF.

This chain joins TRBV10-2 and TRBJ1-1; TRBD1 is a possible D gene (5 bases). Germline-derived CDR1 and CDR2 are WSHSY and SAAADI. Trimming stripped 3 bases from V and 0 bases from J, with 14 bases between. CDR3 length: 16 amino acids. The CDR3 is CASSDTAGPMNTEAFF. CDR3 in DNA: TGCGCCAGCAGTGACACCGCAGGGCCCATGAACACTGAAGCTTTCTTT.

The chain carries TRBV4-1 and TRBJ2-1; D is ambiguous. The V gene's germline CDR1 is MGHRA and CDR2 YSYEKL. The CDR3 runs 14 residues. Trimming cost V 10 bases and J 1 base, with 14 bases left between them. The CDR3 nucleotides are TGCGCCACCTCCCCGAGGCCTTCCTACAATGAGCAGTTCTTC. Residues: CATSPRPSYNEQFF.

The V call is TRBV18, the J call TRBJ1-3; D is perhaps TRBD1 (5 bases). Germline CDR1 is KGHSH and CDR2 is LQKENI. This CDR3 is 14 amino acids long. V was pared by 5 bases and J by 4 bases, with 12 bases between. The CDR3 DNA reads TGTGCCAGCTCATGGCAACAGGTCGGAAACACCATATATTTT. Residues: CASSWQQVGNTIYF.

The CDR3 region has the DNA TGTGCCAGTAGTCTCGCCTCCGGGACACGCAAGCAGTTCTTC. Protein sequence: CASSLASGTRKQFF. J is TRBJ2-1 and V is TRBV19; tentative D call: TRBD1 (6 bases). Germline values: CDR1 LNHDA, CDR2 SQIVND (reference sequence). The length of the CDR3 is 14 residues. Trimming pared 5 bases from V and 11 bases from J, leaving 19 bases between.

This clone was recorded once. The rearrangement joins TRBV19 to TRBJ2-7; TRBD2 matches 7 bases. The germline V gene has CDR1 LNHDA and CDR2 SQIVND (reference sequence). Trimming removed 5 bases from V and 3 bases from J; junction bases left unmatched: 4. The CDR3 is 13 residues long. The CDR3 DNA sequence: TGTGCCAGTAGTGAATTAGCGGGCTACGAGCAGTACTTC. This encodes CASSELAGYEQYF.

The chain couples TRBV27 to TRBJ2-3, with 8 bases identical to TRBD2. V lost 2 bases and J lost 3; bases outside the gene matches: 4. Per germline, CDR1 MNHEY and CDR2 SMNVEV (reference sequence). The CDR3 totals 15 residues. The CDR3 spells CASSLISGGTDTQYF. CDR3 coding DNA: TGTGCCAGCAGTTTAATAAGCGGGGGAACAGATACGCAGTATTTT.

The chain links TRBV5-1 to TRBJ1-1; D remains ambiguous. Trimming pared 0 bases from V and 5 bases from J, leaving 11 bases between. The CDR3 has 14 amino acids. Germline assignment: CDR1 SGHRS and CDR2 YFSETQ. CDR3 nucleotide sequence: TGCGCCAGCAGCTTGGTGTCCGGGGAGACTGAAGCTTTCTTT. As protein: CASSLVSGETEAFF. The variable domain in full, with the rest retrieved from reference TRBV5-1 and TRBJ1-1, is KAGVTQTPRYLIKTRGQQVTLSCSPISGHRSVSWYQQTPGQGLQFLFEYFSETQRNKGNFPGRFSGRQFSNSRSEMNVSTLELGDSALYLCASSLVSGETEAFFGQGTRLTVV.

This clone was seen a few times. The chain links TRBV1 to TRBJ1-5. TRBV1 is reported as a pseudogene. The CDR3 length is 12 residues. The CDR3 coding sequence is TGCACCAGCAGCTCCCTCAATCAGCCCCAGCATTTT. Translated, it gives CTSSSLNQPQHF.

The chain carries TRBV5-1 and TRBJ2-1, with 8 bases that match TRBD2. This CDR3 is built from 15 residues. V gave up 6 bases and J gave up 9 bases; unmatched junction bases: 14. The V gene's germline CDR1 is SGHRS and CDR2 YFSETQ. The chain's CDR3 is CASNFGAGGTIEQFF. The CDR3 nucleotides read TGCGCCAGCAACTTCGGGGCGGGGGGTACTATTGAGCAGTTCTTC.

This chain links TRBV4-1 with TRBJ1-1; the match to TRBD1 covers 9 bases. CDR3 length: 13 amino acids. In germline, CDR1 is MGHRA, CDR2 YSYEKL. V gave up 4 bases and J gave up 8 bases; unmatched junction bases: 5. The CDR3 DNA is TGCGCCAGCAGCCGCCCGGACAGGGGAGAAGCTTTCTTT. Protein sequence: CASSRPDRGEAFF.

The genes are TRBV6-1 and TRBJ1-4, with D unresolved. Germline CDR1 reads MNHNS; CDR2 reads SASEGT. V dropped 0 bases and J dropped 7 bases, with 9 bases sitting between them. This CDR3 is 14 amino acids long. The CDR3 protein is CASSEAQYSEKLFF. CDR3 coding DNA: TGTGCCAGCAGTGAAGCCCAGTATTCTGAAAAACTGTTTTTT.

The chain joins TRBV27 to TRBJ2-3, with TRBD1 matching over 8 bases. Trimming took 5 bases from V and 1 from J; bases not matched to a gene: 11. The CDR3 consists of 17 residues. Germline loops: CDR1 MNHEY, CDR2 SMNVEV (reference sequence). CDR3 nucleotide sequence: TGTGCCAGCAGTATCCGACAGGGGCTAGGCGGCACAGATACGCAGTATTTT. It specifies CASSIRQGLGGTDTQYF.

This sequence joins TRBV14 and TRBJ1-2; a possible D gene is TRBD1 (5 bases). V was trimmed by 5 bases and J by 4 bases, leaving 14 bases between them. Per the germline V gene, CDR1 is SGHDN and CDR2 is FVKESK. The CDR3 covers 14 residues. The CDR3 spells CASSSWRGIYGYTF. The CDR3 coding sequence is TGTGCCAGCAGCAGTTGGCGGGGGATCTATGGCTACACCTTC.

The chain links TRBV12-5 to TRBJ1-2; D is undetermined. The CDR3 spans 13 residues. In germline, CDR1 is LGHNT, CDR2 FRNRAP. V dropped 2 bases and J dropped 1 base, with 5 bases sitting between them. This chain's CDR3 is CASGLNNNYGYTF. CDR3 DNA sequence: TGTGCTAGTGGTTTGAACAATAACTATGGCTACACCTTC.

The chain couples TRBV9 to TRBJ1-2, with 8 bases that match TRBD1. V lost 2 bases, J lost 4 bases, and 4 bases stayed unmatched. Germline CDR1 and CDR2: SGDLS and YYNGEE. CDR3 length equals 14 residues. Written as DNA, the CDR3 is TGTGCCAGCAGCGTCAGGACAGGGTTCTATGGCTACACCTTC. It is translated as CASSVRTGFYGYTF.

The chain combines TRBV11-2 with TRBJ2-7; no reliable D call. The CDR3 length is 14 residues. V lost 1 base and J lost 2, with 9 bases in between. Germline lookup yields CDR1 SGHAT and CDR2 FQNNGV. The CDR3: CASSLVGPTYEQYF. The CDR3 DNA reads as TGTGCCAGCAGCTTAGTTGGCCCCACCTACGAGCAGTACTTC. Drawing the rest from reference TRBV11-2 and TRBJ2-7, the complete variable domain is EAGVAQSPRYKIIEKRQSVAFWCNPISGHATLYWYQQILGQGPKLLIQFQNNGVVDDSQLPKDRFSAERLKGVDSTLKIQPAKLEDSAVYLCASSLVGPTYEQYFGPGTRLTVT.

This chain uses TRBV29-1 with TRBJ1-2, with TRBD1 matching over 8 bases. V was clipped by 6 bases and J by 2 bases; unmatched bases: 5. CDR1 is SQVTM and CDR2 is ANQGSEA in the germline V gene. The CDR3 covers 13 residues. The CDR3 loop is CSVSDRGNYGYTF. In DNA, the CDR3 is TGCAGCGTCAGCGACAGGGGCAACTATGGCTACACCTTC.

The chain has TRBV15 and TRBJ2-3; 12 bases line up with TRBD2. The CDR3 runs 16 residues. The germline gives CDR1 LNHNV, CDR2 YYDKDF (reference sequence). V dropped 7 bases and J dropped 1; count of bases not matched to a gene: 6. CDR3 loop: CATTPSGRAGTDTQYF. The DNA for the CDR3 is TGTGCCACCACTCCTAGCGGGAGGGCAGGCACAGATACGCAGTATTTT. Variable domain in full (rest from reference TRBV15 and TRBJ2-3): DAMVIQNPRYQVTQFGKPVTLSCSQTLNHNVMYWYQQKSSQAPKLLFHYYDKDFNNEADTPDNFQSRRPNTSFCFLDIRSPGLGDTAMYLCATTPSGRAGTDTQYFGPGTRLTVL.

This clone appeared a few times. The chain carries TRBV7-6 and TRBJ1-3; no clear D. Germline CDR1 is SGHVS and CDR2 is FNYEAQ. Deletions cut 2 bases from V and 0 bases from J, with 5 bases between. This CDR3 contains 14 residues. The CDR3 sequence is CASSLQISGNTIYF. In DNA form, the CDR3 reads TGTGCCAGCAGCTTACAGATCTCTGGAAACACCATATATTTT. The full variable domain, with the rest looked up from reference TRBV7-6 and TRBJ1-3, is GAGVSQSPRYKVTKRGQDVALRCDPISGHVSLYWYRQALGQGPEFLTYFNYEAQQDKSGLPNDRFSAERPEGSISTLTIQRTEQRDSAMYRCASSLQISGNTIYFGEGSWLTVV.

The chain carries TRBV5-1 and TRBJ1-2, with a possible D match to TRBD1 (5 bases). The CDR3 is 15 amino acids. With 4 bases removed from V and 2 bases from J, the gap between germline ends came to 15 bases. CDR1 is SGHRS, CDR2 YFSETQ, per germline. The CDR3 nucleotides read TGCGCCAGCAGCGGGGGGGTGGACACGAACTATGGCTACACCTTC. Amino acid sequence: CASSGGVDTNYGYTF.

V is TRBV28 and J is TRBJ1-1; 7 bases are a match to TRBD1. Per germline, CDR1 MDHEN and CDR2 SYDVKM. With 6 bases clipped from V and 0 bases from J, the junction kept 7 bases outside the gene matches. The CDR3 runs to 15 residues. The CDR3 loop is CASSPPGQLNTEAFF. The CDR3 DNA follows: TGTGCCAGCAGCCCCCCGGGACAGCTGAACACTGAAGCTTTCTTT.

This clone was counted a few times. The rearrangement uses TRBV19 and TRBJ1-5; tentatively, D is TRBD1 (6 bases). The CDR3 has 14 amino acids. V was pared by 3 bases and J by 9 bases, with 15 bases between. CDR1 and CDR2 from the germline V gene are LNHDA and SQIVND (reference sequence). CDR3: CASSMGAAYRPQHF. DNA for the CDR3: TGTGCCAGTAGTATGGGGGCAGCCTATCGGCCCCAGCATTTT. Based on the CDR3 plus reference TRBV19 and TRBJ1-5, the full variable domain is DGGITQSPKYLFRKEGQNVTLSCEQNLNHDAMYWYRQDPGQGLRLIYYSQIVNDFQKGDIAEGYSVSREKKESFPLTVTSAQKNPTAFYLCASSMGAAYRPQHFGDGTRLSIL.